These 27 T cell receptor beta chains were all obtained from the same sample, sequenced in a study of T-cell memory formation after mild COVID-19. TCRdb re-derived calls from the 5' RACE reads in MiXCR, one entry per CDR3 protein. This table holds approximately 400,000 distinct CDR3 sequences, roughly 17% found once. Sequencing input: PBMCs or a T cell subset sorted from them (not recorded which). The receptors were sampled from a young man who had mild COVID-19 (a few samples of this study predate the infection). Cell type and time point are not known.

V and J are TRBV6-6 and TRBJ1-3; TRBD1 agrees at 7 bases. From germline, CDR1 is MNHNY and CDR2 SVGAGI (reference sequence). The CDR3 length is 13 residues. J was trimmed by 4 bases and V by 8 bases; bases with no gene match: 5. In nucleotides, the CDR3 is TGTGCCAGCGCAGGGGGTGTCGGAAACACCATATATTTT. Translation: CASAGGVGNTIYF.

This clonotype was recorded at least ten times. The chain links TRBV7-2 to TRBJ2-7; perhaps TRBD2 as D (6 bases). Germline loops: CDR1 SGHTA, CDR2 FQGNSA. This CDR3 region has 13 residues. The V end lost 6 bases, the J end lost 3 bases, and 12 bases lay between the germline ends. The DNA for the CDR3 is TGTGCCAGCAGTAGAATGCGGGACTACGAGCAGTACGTC. Amino acid sequence: CASSRMRDYEQYV.

This clonotype was observed many times. V usage is TRBV12-3 or TRBV12-4 and J usage is TRBJ2-5, with 8 bases fitting TRBD2. V lost 4 bases and J lost 5; bases outside the gene matches: 6. The CDR3 loop spans 14 amino acids. The CDR3 region is CASSSRGGRETQYF. In DNA form, the CDR3 reads TGTGCCAGCAGTTCCCGCGGGGGGCGGGAGACCCAGTACTTC.

This clonotype was detected only a few times. V is TRBV10-3 and J is TRBJ1-1, with 7 bases aligning to TRBD1. The CDR3 has 13 amino acids. The trim removed 5 bases at V and 5 bases at J, leaving 5 bases unmatched. The germline gives CDR1 ENHRY, CDR2 SYGVKD. This CDR3 reads CAISRGLETEAFF. In nucleotides, the CDR3 is TGTGCCATCAGTAGGGGGCTAGAGACTGAAGCTTTCTTT.

This clonotype came up a few times. V gene TRBV7-9 combines with J gene TRBJ2-5; D gene unclear. The ends were cut back, 0 bases at V and 3 bases at J, with 14 bases in the middle. CDR3 length: 16 amino acids. The germline V gene encodes CDR1 SEHNR and CDR2 FQNEAQ (reference sequence). As DNA, the CDR3 is TGTGCCAGCAGCTTAGCTCGCGGTCTATCTAAAGAGACCCAGTACTTC. Amino acid sequence: CASSLARGLSKETQYF.

The chain recombines TRBV7-9 with TRBJ2-7; possible D gene TRBD1, 7 bases. Germline CDR1 reads SEHNR; CDR2 reads FQNEAQ (reference sequence). V lost 8 bases to trimming and J lost 3 bases, with 11 bases between them. The CDR3 covers 12 residues. The CDR3 is CASGGDSYEQYF. CDR3 sequence (DNA): TGTGCCAGCGGCGGGGACAGCTACGAGCAGTACTTC.

The chain carries TRBV4-2 and TRBJ2-3, with D tentatively TRBD2 (6 bases). Germline CDR1 is LGHNA and CDR2 is YNFKEQ. The CDR3 loop spans 17 amino acids. Trimming stripped 0 bases from V and 2 bases from J, with 15 bases between. CDR3 residues: CASSQDRGSGPTDTQYF. The DNA for the CDR3 is TGTGCCAGCAGCCAAGACCGGGGCAGCGGGCCCACAGATACGCAGTATTTT.

The V call is TRBV18, the J call TRBJ2-3; possibly TRBD1 for D (6 bases). The V end was cut by 2 bases, the J end by 5 bases, with 8 bases between. Germline assignment: CDR1 KGHSH and CDR2 LQKENI. This CDR3 spans 13 amino acids. This chain's CDR3 is CASSPSRGDTQYF. The CDR3 nucleotides are TGTGCCAGCTCACCAAGCAGGGGAGATACGCAGTATTTT.

V gene TRBV7-2 combines with J gene TRBJ2-7, with 8 positions matching TRBD1. With V trimmed by 1 base and J by 4 bases, 3 bases remained unmatched. CDR1 and CDR2 from the germline V gene are SGHTA and FQGNSA. This CDR3 region has 14 residues. CDR3 DNA sequence: TGTGCCAGCAGCTTAGGCAGGGGGCAGTACGAGCAGTACTTC. This encodes CASSLGRGQYEQYF.

In this sample, this clonotype turned up a few times. The rearrangement joins TRBV7-3 to TRBJ2-7, with a tentative D call TRBD1 (6 bases). CDR1 and CDR2 from the germline V gene are SGHTA and FQGTGA. Trimming removed 1 base from V and 6 bases from J, with 10 bases in between. CDR3 length equals 13 residues. The CDR3, as DNA: TGTGCCAGCAGCTTAAGGGGGCGCGGCGAGCAGTACTTC. Translating gives CASSLRGRGEQYF.

The table lists this clonotype with a few counts. The CDR3 DNA reads as TGTGCCAGCAGTCCCGCGGGGGGAGTAGAGACCCAGTACTTC. This sequence encodes CASSPAGGVETQYF. This chain links TRBV12-3 or TRBV12-4 with TRBJ2-5, with 8 bases aligning to TRBD2. V lost 5 bases and J lost 4; bases outside the gene matches: 6. The CDR3 covers 14 residues.

This clonotype was counted between two and nine times. The chain couples TRBV4-3 to TRBJ1-1; D not resolved. CDR1 LGHNA and CDR2 YSLEER come from the germline V gene. CDR3 length: 15 residues. Deletions cut 1 base from V and 1 base from J, with 10 bases between. The CDR3 region is CASSQVISANTEAFF. The CDR3 DNA follows: TGCGCCAGCAGCCAAGTAATTTCAGCGAACACTGAAGCTTTCTTT.

This clonotype was detected many times. The J gene is TRBJ2-1, the V gene TRBV20-1, with unresolved D. Trimming removed 5 bases at V and 5 bases at J, with 13 bases between. Germline CDR1 and CDR2: DFQATT and SNEGSKA (reference sequence). The CDR3 has 13 residues. In nucleotides, the CDR3 is TGCAGTGCTGCGTGGCTCCTCAACAATGAGCAGTTCTTC. Amino acid sequence: CSAAWLLNNEQFF.

This clonotype was seen a few times. This chain links TRBV5-1 with TRBJ1-2; D possibly corresponds to TRBD1 (6 bases). This CDR3 comprises 12 residues. V dropped 2 bases and J dropped 8 bases, with 10 bases sitting between them. Germline V gene sequence: CDR1 SGHRS, CDR2 YFSETQ. The CDR3 nucleotides read TGCGCCAGCAGCTTCTCAGGGGAAGGCTACACCTTC. Translation: CASSFSGEGYTF.

This clonotype was seen ten or more times. The genes are TRBV10-3 and TRBJ2-7, with 11 bases fitting TRBD2. The CDR3 consists of 12 residues. Unmatched junction bases numbered 3, after V lost 11 bases and J lost 3 bases. Germline V lookup: CDR1 ENHRY, CDR2 SYGVKD. CDR3 loop: CAAGLAVYEQYF. The CDR3 bases are TGTGCCGCGGGACTAGCGGTCTACGAGCAGTACTTC.

In this sample, this clonotype turned up a few times. This chain connects TRBV11-2 to TRBJ2-7; no firm D call. The germline V gene encodes CDR1 SGHAT and CDR2 FQNNGV. Trimming removed 4 bases from V and 4 bases from J, with 20 bases in between. There are 16 residues in the CDR3. CDR3 in DNA: TGTGCCAGCAGCTCAAAAAGAGGCGGCGGTCCATACGAGCAGTACTTC. Its protein is CASSSKRGGGPYEQYF.

This clonotype has a handful of counts. The gene calls are TRBV29-1 and TRBJ2-1; D gene uncertain. CDR3 length: 15 residues. The V gene lost 6 bases and the J gene lost 10 bases, with 25 bases spanning the gap. Germline V gene lookup returns CDR1 SQVTM and CDR2 ANQGSEA. The CDR3 here is CSVSPAALRIEEQFF. CDR3 nucleotide sequence: TGCAGCGTGAGCCCAGCAGCGCTCAGGATAGAGGAGCAGTTCTTC.

This clonotype was picked up many times. The rearrangement joins TRBV6-5 to TRBJ1-6; D uncertain. Germline values: CDR1 MNHEY, CDR2 SVGAGI. This CDR3 is 16 amino acids long. Between the trimmed V and J ends, which lost 0 bases and 9 bases, there was a span of 15 bases. CDR3 residues: CASSYSASWGGSPLHF. The CDR3 DNA reads TGTGCCAGCAGTTACTCGGCCAGCTGGGGTGGTTCACCCCTCCACTTT.

This clonotype has ten or more counts. The chain carries TRBV12-3 or TRBV12-4 and TRBJ2-7, with D possibly being TRBD1 or TRBD2 (5 bases each). The length of the CDR3 is 11 residues. With 3 bases removed from V and 9 bases from J, the gap between germline ends came to 9 bases. The CDR3 region is CASSFGAGQYF. CDR3 nucleotides: TGTGCCAGCAGTTTTGGGGCGGGGCAGTACTTC.

The rearrangement links TRBV7-2 to TRBJ2-7, with D possibly TRBD2 on 6 matching bases. V was pared by 3 bases and J by 5 bases, with 11 bases between. Per the germline V gene, CDR1 is SGHTA and CDR2 is FQGNSA. CDR3 length: 13 amino acids. Here the CDR3 DNA reads TGTGCCAGCAGCTTGTTGCGGGGCAACGAGCAGTACTTC. As protein: CASSLLRGNEQYF.

Notes on this clonotype: A read error may account for a junction end that differs from germline. V gene TRBV2 combines with J gene TRBJ1-5; D unclear. CDR3 length equals 14 residues. Germline V gene sequence: CDR1 SNHLY, CDR2 FYNNEI. The CDR3 region is CASREGLPNWPQHF. Written as DNA, the CDR3 is TGTGCCAGCAGGGAAGGACTGCCGAATTGGCCCCAGCATTTT.

This clonotype was observed many times. Here the CDR3 reads CASSEGLAGSYEQYV. In DNA form, the CDR3 reads TGCGCCAGCAGCGAGGGACTAGCGGGGTCTTACGAGCAGTACGTC. The chain recombines TRBV5-1 with TRBJ2-7; 13 bases match TRBD2. Trimming removed 4 bases from V and 4 bases from J; junction bases left unmatched: 5. The CDR3 is made up of 15 amino acids. Germline-derived CDR1 and CDR2 are SGHRS and YFSETQ.

This clonotype was recorded a few times. CDR3 protein: CASSRLTVLYGYTF. CDR3 DNA: TGTGCCAGCAGCCGTCTGACAGTATTGTATGGCTACACCTTC. The V call is TRBV7-9, the J call TRBJ1-2; perhaps TRBD1 as D (5 bases). V lost 5 bases to trimming and J lost 5 bases, with 15 bases between them. This CDR3 contains 14 residues. Germline V gene sequence: CDR1 SEHNR, CDR2 FQNEAQ (reference sequence).

This clonotype showed up just a few times. The CDR3 region is CASSELRGSYNEQFF. DNA for the CDR3: TGTGCCAGCAGTGAATTGCGGGGATCCTACAATGAGCAGTTCTTC. The chain recombines TRBV25-1 with TRBJ2-1; possibly TRBD2 for D (6 bases). The CDR3 loop spans 15 amino acids. The germline V and J ends were trimmed by 1 base and 1 base, with 8 bases remaining between them. Germline V gives CDR1 MGHDK, CDR2 SYGVNS.

The V gene is TRBV9, the J gene TRBJ2-3, with a possible D match to TRBD1 (6 bases). V lost 4 bases to trimming and J lost 0 bases, with 18 bases between them. Germline loops: CDR1 SGDLS, CDR2 YYNGEE. There are 17 residues in the CDR3. The CDR3 sequence is CASSPVGQPTSTDTQYF. CDR3 nucleotide sequence: TGTGCCAGCAGCCCAGTGGGACAACCGACTAGCACAGATACGCAGTATTTT. The full variable domain, completed using reference TRBV9 and TRBJ2-3, is DSGVTQTPKHLITATGQRVTLRCSPRSGDLSVYWYQQSLDQGLQFLIQYYNGEERAKGNILERFSAQQFPDLHSELNLSSLELGDSALYFCASSPVGQPTSTDTQYFGPGTRLTVL.

This clonotype turned up a few times. The chain combines TRBV6-5 with TRBJ2-2; 8 nucleotides agree with TRBD1. Trimming cost V 4 bases and J 4 bases; bases outside gene matches: 5. The CDR3 is made up of 15 amino acids. The germline V gene encodes CDR1 MNHEY and CDR2 SVGAGI. CDR3 nucleotide sequence: TGTGCCAGCAGTTTCGGGACAGGAGGCACCGGGGAGCTGTTTTTT. It encodes CASSFGTGGTGELFF.

This clonotype was detected many times. This chain links TRBV5-1 with TRBJ2-7, with D tentatively TRBD2 (5 bases). This CDR3 has 13 residues. V lost 0 bases, J lost 2 bases, and 6 bases lay in between. The germline CDR1 and CDR2 sequences are SGHRS and YFSETQ. CDR3 loop: CASSLDGAYEQYF. The CDR3, as DNA: TGCGCCAGCAGCTTGGACGGGGCCTACGAGCAGTACTTC.